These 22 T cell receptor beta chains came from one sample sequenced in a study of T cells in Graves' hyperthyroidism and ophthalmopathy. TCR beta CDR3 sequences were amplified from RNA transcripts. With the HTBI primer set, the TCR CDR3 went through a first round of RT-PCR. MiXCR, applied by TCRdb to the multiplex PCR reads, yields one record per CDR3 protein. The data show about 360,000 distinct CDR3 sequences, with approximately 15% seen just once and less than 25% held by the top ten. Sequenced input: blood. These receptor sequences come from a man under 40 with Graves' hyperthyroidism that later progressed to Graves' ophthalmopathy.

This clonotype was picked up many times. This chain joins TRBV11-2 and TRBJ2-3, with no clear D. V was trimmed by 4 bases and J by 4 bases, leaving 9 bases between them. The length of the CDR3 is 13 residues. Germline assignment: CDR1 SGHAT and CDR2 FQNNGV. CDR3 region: CASSYLGADTQYF. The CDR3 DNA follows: TGTGCCAGCAGCTACCTAGGCGCAGATACGCAGTATTTT.

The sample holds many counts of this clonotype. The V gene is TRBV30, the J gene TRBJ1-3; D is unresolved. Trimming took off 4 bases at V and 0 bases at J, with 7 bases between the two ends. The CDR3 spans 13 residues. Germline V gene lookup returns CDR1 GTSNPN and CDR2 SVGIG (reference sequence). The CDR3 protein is CAWKGNSGNTIYF. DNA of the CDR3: TGTGCCTGGAAGGGAAACTCTGGAAACACCATATATTTT.

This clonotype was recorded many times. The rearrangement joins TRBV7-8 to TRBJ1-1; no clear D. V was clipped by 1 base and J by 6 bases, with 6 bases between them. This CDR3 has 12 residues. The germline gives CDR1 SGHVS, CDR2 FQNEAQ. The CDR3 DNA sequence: TGTGCCAGCAGCTTAGGGCAGCCTGAAGCTTTCTTT. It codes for CASSLGQPEAFF.

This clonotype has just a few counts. CDR3 sequence (DNA): TGTGCCAGCAGTTCCCTGGGACGGGAACGCTATAGCAATCAGCCCCAGCATTTT. Translation gives CASSSLGRERYSNQPQHF. The chain combines TRBV28 with TRBJ1-5; D perhaps matches TRBD1 (5 bases). Germline V gene data show CDR1 as MDHEN and CDR2 as SYDVKM. Trimming stripped 4 bases from V and 0 bases from J, with 19 bases between. This CDR3 has 18 amino acids.

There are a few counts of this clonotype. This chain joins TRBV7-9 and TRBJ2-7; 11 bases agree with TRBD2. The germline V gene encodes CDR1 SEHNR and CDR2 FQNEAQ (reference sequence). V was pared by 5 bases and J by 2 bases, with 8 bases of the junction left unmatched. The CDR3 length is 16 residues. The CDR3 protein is CASSQTSGGPTYEQYF. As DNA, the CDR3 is TGTGCCAGCAGCCAAACTAGCGGGGGACCAACCTACGAGCAGTACTTC.

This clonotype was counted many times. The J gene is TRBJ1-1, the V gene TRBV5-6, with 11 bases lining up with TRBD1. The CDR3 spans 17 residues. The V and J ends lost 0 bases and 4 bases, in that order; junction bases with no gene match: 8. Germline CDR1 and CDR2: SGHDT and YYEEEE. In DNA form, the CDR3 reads TGTGCCAGCAGCTTGGCCTTCACCGGGACAGGGGGCACTGAAGCTTTCTTT. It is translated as CASSLAFTGTGGTEAFF.

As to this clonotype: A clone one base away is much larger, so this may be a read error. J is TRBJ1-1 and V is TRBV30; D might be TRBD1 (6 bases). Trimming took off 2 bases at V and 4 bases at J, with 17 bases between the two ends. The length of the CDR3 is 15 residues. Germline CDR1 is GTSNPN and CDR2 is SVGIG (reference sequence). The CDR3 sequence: CAWSSYREVTTEAFF. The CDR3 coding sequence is TGTGCCTGGAGTTCCTACAGGGAGGTGACCACTGAAGCTTTCTTT.

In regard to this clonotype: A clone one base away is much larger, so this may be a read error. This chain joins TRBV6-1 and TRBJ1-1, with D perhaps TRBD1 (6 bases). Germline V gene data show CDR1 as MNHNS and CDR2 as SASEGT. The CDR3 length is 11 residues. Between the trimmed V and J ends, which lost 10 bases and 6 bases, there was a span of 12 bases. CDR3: CANRGGPEAFF. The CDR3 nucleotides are TGTGCCAACAGAGGGGGGCCTGAAGCTTTCTTT.

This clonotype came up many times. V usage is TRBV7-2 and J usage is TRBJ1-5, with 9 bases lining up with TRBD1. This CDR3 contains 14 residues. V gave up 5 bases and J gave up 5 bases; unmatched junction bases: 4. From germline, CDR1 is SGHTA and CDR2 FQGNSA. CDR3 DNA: TGTGCCAGCAGCATGGACAGGGGATATCAGCCCCAGCATTTT. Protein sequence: CASSMDRGYQPQHF.

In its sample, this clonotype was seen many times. CDR3 in amino acids: CAWTFLPNTEAFF. DNA for the CDR3: TGTGCCTGGACCTTTTTACCGAACACTGAAGCTTTCTTT. The chain combines TRBV30 with TRBJ1-1; D is uncertain. This CDR3 is 13 amino acids long. Per germline, CDR1 GTSNPN and CDR2 SVGIG (reference sequence). V shed 4 bases and J shed 1 base, with 10 bases lying between them.

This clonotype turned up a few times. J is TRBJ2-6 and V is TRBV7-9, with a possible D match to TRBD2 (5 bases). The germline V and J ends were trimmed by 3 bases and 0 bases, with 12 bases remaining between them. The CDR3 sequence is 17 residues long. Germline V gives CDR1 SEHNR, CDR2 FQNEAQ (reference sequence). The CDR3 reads CASSFGGVSSGANVLTF. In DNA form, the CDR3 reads TGTGCCAGCAGCTTTGGAGGAGTGAGCTCTGGGGCCAACGTCCTGACTTTC.

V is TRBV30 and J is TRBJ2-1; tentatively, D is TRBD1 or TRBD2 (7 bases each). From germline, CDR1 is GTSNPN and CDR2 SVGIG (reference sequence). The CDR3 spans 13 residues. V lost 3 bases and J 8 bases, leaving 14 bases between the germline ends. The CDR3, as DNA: TGTGCCTGGAGCGTGGGAGGGGGCTATGAGCAGTTCTTC. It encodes CAWSVGGGYEQFF.

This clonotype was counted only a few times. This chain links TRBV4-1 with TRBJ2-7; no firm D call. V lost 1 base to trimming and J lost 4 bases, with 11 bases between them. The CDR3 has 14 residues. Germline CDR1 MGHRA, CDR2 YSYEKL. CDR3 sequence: CASSQVVGSYEQYF. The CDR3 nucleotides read TGCGCCAGCAGCCAAGTAGTAGGGTCGTACGAGCAGTACTTC.

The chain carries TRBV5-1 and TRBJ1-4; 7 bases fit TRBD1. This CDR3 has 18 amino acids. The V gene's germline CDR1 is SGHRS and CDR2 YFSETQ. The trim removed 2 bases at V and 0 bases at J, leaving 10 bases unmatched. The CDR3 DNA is TGCGCCAGCAGCTTATTACCGGGACAGATTCCAACTAATGAAAAACTGTTTTTT. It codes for CASSLLPGQIPTNEKLFF.

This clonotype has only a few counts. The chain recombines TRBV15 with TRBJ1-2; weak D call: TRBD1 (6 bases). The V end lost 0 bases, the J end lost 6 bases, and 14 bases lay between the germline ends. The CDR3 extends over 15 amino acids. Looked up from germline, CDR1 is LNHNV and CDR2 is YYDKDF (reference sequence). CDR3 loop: CATSRELQGTHGYTF. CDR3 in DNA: TGTGCCACCAGCAGAGAGCTACAGGGTACCCATGGCTACACCTTC. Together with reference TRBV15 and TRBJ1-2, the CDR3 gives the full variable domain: DAMVIQNPRYQVTQFGKPVTLSCSQTLNHNVMYWYQQKSSQAPKLLFHYYDKDFNNEADTPDNFQSRRPNTSFCFLDIRSPGLGDTAMYLCATSRELQGTHGYTFGSGTRLTVV.

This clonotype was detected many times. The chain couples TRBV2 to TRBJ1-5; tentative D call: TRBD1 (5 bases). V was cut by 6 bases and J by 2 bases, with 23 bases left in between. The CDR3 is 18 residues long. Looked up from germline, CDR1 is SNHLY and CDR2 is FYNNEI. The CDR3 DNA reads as TGTGCCAGCAGCCAAAGACACACAGAGTGGGGGGGCAATCAGCCCCAGCATTTT. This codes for CASSQRHTEWGGNQPQHF.

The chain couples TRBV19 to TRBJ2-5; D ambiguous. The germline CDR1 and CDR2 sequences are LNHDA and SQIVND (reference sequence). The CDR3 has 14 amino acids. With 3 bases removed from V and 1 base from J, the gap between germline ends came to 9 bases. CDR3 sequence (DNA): TGTGCCAGTAGTATTATGGGCCCCCAAGAGACCCAGTACTTC. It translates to CASSIMGPQETQYF.

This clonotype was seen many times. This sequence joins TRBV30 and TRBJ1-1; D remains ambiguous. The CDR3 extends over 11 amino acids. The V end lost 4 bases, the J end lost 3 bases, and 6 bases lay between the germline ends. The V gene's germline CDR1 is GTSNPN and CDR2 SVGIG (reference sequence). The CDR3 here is CAWITYTEAFF. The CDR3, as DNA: TGTGCCTGGATTACCTACACTGAAGCTTTCTTT.

The CDR3 DNA reads as TGTGCCACCCAGGAGGGGGTCGAGGGCTACACCTTC. Protein product: CATQEGVEGYTF. The chain has TRBV19 and TRBJ1-2; weak D call: TRBD1 (6 bases). Germline CDR1 is LNHDA and CDR2 is SQIVND (reference sequence). The length of the CDR3 is 12 residues. Trimming took off 10 bases at V and 8 bases at J, with 17 bases between the two ends.

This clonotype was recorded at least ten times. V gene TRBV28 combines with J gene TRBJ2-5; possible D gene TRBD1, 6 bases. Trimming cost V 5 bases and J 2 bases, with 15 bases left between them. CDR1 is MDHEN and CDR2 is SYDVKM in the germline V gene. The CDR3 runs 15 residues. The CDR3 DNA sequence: TGTGCCAGCAGTCCGGTGTGGGGGCGTCAAGAGACCCAGTACTTC. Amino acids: CASSPVWGRQETQYF.

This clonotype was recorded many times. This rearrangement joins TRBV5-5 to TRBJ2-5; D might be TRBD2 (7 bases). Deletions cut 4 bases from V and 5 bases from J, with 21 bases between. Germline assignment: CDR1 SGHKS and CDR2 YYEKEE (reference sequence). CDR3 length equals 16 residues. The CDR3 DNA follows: TGTGCCAGCAGCGGATCGAGGGGGGGGGCCGGGGAGACCCAGTACTTC. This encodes CASSGSRGGAGETQYF.

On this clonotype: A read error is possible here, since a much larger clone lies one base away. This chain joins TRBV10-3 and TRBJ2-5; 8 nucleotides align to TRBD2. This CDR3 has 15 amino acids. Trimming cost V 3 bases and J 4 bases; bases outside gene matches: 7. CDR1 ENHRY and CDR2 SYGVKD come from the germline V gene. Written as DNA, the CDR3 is TGTGCCATCAGTGACGGGCGGGGGGCAAGAGAGACCCAGTACTTC. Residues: CAISDGRGARETQYF.